This T cell receptor beta chain was identified during a study of OX40 agonist ivuxolimab in advanced cancers. In the study overall: Approximately 41% of patients had received prior checkpoint inhibitor therapy.

At baseline, cycle 4 day 1, and cycle 7 day 1, blood was sampled. The germline CDR1 and CDR2 sequences are MNHEY and SVGAGI. Trimming shortened V by 0 bases and J by 3 bases, and 5 bases separated the two germline ends. CDR3 length: 14 residues. The protocol was immunoSEQ multiplex PCR, while the TCRdb copy is restricted to in-frame clones and leaves out a portion. Seen here are 72,000 or so clones, 80% to 85% observed once, and the top ten hold about 4.5%. The gene calls are TRBV6-5 and TRBJ2-2, with no clear D. This receptor was identified in an adult with an advanced solid tumor such as melanoma, head and neck, liver or kidney cancer. Material: CD4+ or CD8+ T cells sorted from blood, obtained in a trial of the OX40 agonist ivuxolimab. The CDR3 DNA sequence: TGTGCCAGCAGTTACTCGACGTACACCGGGGAGCTGTTTTTT. As protein: CASSYSTYTGELFF.